Below, one T cell receptor (beta chain) is given with its context. The entry originates in a study of blood T cell repertoires in COVID-19. Study background: The analysed material was cDNA or gDNA that came from T cells, B-cell-depleted T cells, or PBMCs.

V dropped 2 bases and J dropped 4; count of bases not matched to a gene: 5. From germline, CDR1 is LGHDT and CDR2 YNNKEL (reference sequence). The CDR3 contains 16 residues. Study processing details: Cell counts per sample came from amplifying reference gene primers. Clones were sequenced by immunoSEQ multiplex PCR, and TCRdb holds only the in-frame ones, with some missing. The V and J calls and clone size are taken from that table; D and trimming were inferred from the DNA. The table lists some 80,000 clones, around 87% of them singletons. The chain carries TRBV3-1 (or the pseudogene TRBV3-2) and TRBJ1-3, with 10 bases identical to TRBD1. Sequenced: peripheral blood. The origin of this receptor is an elderly man with active or convalescent COVID-19. The CDR3 nucleotides are TGTGCCAGCAGCCAACGGGGACAGGGGTCCGGAAACACCATATATTTT. It encodes CASSQRGQGSGNTIYF.